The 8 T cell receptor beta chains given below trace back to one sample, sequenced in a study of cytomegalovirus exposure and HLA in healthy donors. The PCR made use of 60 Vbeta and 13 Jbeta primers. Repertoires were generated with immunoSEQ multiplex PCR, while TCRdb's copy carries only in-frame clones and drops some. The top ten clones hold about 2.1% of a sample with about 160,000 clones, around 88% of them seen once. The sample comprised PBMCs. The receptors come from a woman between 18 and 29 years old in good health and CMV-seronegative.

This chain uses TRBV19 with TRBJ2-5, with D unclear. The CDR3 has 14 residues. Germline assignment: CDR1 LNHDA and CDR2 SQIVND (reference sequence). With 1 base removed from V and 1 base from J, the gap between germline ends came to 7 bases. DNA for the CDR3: TGTGCCAGTAGTATAGGGGCCTTCCAAGAGACCCAGTACTTC. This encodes CASSIGAFQETQYF.

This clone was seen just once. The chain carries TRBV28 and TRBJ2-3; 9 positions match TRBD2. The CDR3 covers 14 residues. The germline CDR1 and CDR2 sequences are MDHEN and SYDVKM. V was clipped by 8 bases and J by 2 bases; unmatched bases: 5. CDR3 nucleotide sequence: TGTGCCAGCGGCAGCGGGGGGAACACAGATACGCAGTATTTT. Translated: CASGSGGNTDTQYF. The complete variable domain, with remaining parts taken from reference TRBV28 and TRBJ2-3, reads DVKVTQSSRYLVKRTGEKVFLECVQDMDHENMFWYRQDPGLGLRLIYFSYDVKMKEKGDIPEGYSVSREKKERFSLILESASTNQTSMYLCASGSGGNTDTQYFGPGTRLTVL.

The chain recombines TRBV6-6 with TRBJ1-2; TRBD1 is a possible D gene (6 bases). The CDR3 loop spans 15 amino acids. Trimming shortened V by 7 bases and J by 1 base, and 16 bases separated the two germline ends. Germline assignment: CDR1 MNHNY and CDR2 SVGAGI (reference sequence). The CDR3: CASTPTGVFNYGYTF. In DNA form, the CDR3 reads TGTGCCAGCACCCCGACAGGCGTATTTAACTATGGCTACACCTTC.

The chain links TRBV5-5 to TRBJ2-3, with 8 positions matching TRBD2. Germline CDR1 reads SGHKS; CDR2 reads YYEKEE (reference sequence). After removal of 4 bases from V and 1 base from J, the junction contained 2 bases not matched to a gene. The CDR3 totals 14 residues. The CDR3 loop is CASSEAGGTDTQYF. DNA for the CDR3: TGTGCCAGCAGCGAAGCGGGGGGCACAGATACGCAGTATTTT.

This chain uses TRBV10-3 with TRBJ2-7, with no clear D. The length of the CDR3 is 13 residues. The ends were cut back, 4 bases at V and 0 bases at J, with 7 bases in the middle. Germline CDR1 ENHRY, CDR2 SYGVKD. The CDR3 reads CAISALSSYEQYF. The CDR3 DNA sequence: TGTGCCATCAGTGCGCTCAGCTCCTACGAGCAGTACTTC.

The CDR3 bases are TGTGCCAGCAGCCTATCCCCGGGACTAGTCCAGTTCTTC. It yields the protein CASSLSPGLVQFF. This rearrangement joins TRBV14 to TRBJ2-1, with 8 positions matching TRBD2. This CDR3 comprises 13 residues. The V and J ends lost 4 bases and 13 bases, in that order; junction bases with no gene match: 9. Germline CDR1 reads SGHDN; CDR2 reads FVKESK.

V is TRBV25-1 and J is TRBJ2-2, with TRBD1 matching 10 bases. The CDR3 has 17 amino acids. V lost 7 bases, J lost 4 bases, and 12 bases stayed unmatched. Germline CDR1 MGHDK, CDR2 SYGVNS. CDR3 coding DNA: TGTGCCAGCATCCAGGCGCGACAGGGGGCCCCCACCGGGGAGCTGTTTTTT. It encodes CASIQARQGAPTGELFF.

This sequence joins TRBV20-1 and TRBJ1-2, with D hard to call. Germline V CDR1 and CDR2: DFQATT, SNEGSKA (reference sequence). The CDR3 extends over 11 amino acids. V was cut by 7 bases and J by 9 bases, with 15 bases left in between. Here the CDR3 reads CSVGGERSYTF. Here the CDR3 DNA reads TGCAGTGTTGGCGGGGAGCGAAGCTACACCTTC.